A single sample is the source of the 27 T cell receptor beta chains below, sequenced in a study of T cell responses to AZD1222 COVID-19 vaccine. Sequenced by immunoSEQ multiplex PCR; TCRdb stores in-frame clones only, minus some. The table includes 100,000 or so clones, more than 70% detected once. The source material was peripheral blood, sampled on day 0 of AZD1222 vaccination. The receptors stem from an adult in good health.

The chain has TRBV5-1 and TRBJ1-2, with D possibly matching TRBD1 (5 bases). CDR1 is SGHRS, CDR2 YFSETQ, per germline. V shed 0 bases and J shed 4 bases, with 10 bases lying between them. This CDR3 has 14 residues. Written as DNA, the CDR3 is TGCGCCAGCAGCTTGGCAGAGGGGCGCTATGGCTACACCTTC. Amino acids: CASSLAEGRYGYTF.

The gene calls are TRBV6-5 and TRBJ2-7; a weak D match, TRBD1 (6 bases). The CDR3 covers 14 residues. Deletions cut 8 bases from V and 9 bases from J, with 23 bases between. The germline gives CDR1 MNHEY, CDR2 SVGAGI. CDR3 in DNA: TGTGCCAGCCGATCGACGCGTACAGGGTATGTGCAGTACTTC. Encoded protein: CASRSTRTGYVQYF.

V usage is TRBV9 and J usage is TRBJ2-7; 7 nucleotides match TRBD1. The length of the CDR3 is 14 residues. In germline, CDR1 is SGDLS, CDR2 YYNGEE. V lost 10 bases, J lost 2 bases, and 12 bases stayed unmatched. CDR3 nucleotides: TGTGCCGGCGGAGACAGGGACGATACCTACGAGCAGTACGTC. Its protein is CAGGDRDDTYEQYV.

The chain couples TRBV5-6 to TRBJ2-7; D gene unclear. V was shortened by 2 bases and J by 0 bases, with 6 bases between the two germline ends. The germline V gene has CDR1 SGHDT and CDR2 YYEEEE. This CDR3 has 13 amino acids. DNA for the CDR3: TGTGCCAGCAGCTTTGCCGGCTCCTACGAGCAGTACGTC. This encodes CASSFAGSYEQYV.

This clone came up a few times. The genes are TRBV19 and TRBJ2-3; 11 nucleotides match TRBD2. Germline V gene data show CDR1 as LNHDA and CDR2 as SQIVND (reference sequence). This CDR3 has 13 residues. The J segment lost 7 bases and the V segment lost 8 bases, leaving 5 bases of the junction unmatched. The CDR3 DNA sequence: TGTGCCAGTCGACTAGCGGGGAGTAATACGCAGTATTTT. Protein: CASRLAGSNTQYF.

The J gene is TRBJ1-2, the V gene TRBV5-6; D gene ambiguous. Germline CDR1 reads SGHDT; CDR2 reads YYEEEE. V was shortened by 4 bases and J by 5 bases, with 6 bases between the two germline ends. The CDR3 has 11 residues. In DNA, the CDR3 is TGTGCCAGCAGCAGGGAGTATGGCTACACCTTC. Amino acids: CASSREYGYTF. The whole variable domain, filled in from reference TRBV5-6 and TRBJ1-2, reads DAGVTQSPTHLIKTRGQQVTLRCSPKSGHDTVSWYQQALGQGPQFIFQYYEEEERQRGNFPDRFSGHQFPNYSSELNVNALLLGDSALYLCASSREYGYTFGSGTRLTVV.

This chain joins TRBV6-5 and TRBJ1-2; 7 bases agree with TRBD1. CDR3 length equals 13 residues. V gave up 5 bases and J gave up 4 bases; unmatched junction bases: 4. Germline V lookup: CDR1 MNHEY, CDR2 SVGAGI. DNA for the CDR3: TGTGCCAGCAGTAGGACAGGAGGCTATGGCTACACCTTC. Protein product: CASSRTGGYGYTF.

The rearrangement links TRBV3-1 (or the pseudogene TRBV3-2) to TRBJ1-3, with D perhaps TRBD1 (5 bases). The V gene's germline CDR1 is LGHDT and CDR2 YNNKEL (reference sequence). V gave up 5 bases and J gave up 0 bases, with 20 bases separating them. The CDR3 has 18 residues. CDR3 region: CASSFGGAGPHSGNTIYF. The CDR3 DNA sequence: TGTGCCAGCAGCTTTGGGGGAGCGGGACCACACTCTGGAAACACCATATATTTT.

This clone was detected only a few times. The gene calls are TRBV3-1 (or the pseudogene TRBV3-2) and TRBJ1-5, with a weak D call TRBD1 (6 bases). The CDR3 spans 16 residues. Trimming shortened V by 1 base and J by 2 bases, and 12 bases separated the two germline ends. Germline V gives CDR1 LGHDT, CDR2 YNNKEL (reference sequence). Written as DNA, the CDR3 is TGTGCCAGCAGCCAAGGCGGGGCAGGGGGCAATCAGCCCCAGCATTTT. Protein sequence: CASSQGGAGGNQPQHF.

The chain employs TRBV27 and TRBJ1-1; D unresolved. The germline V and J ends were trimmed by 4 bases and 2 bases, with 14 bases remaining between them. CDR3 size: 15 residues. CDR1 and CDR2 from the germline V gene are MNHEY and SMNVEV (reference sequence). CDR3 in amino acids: CASSSLSKGNTEAFF. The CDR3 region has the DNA TGTGCCAGCAGTTCCCTATCTAAGGGAAACACTGAAGCTTTCTTT.

The CDR3 loop is CASSPGQDFYGYTF. In nucleotides, the CDR3 is TGTGCCAGCTCACCGGGACAGGACTTCTATGGCTACACCTTC. The chain couples TRBV18 to TRBJ1-2, with 8 nucleotides matching TRBD1. J gave up 4 bases and V 3 bases, and 4 bases lay outside the gene matches. This CDR3 is 14 amino acids long. Germline V CDR1 and CDR2: KGHSH, LQKENI. Full variable domain (remainder filled in from reference TRBV18 and TRBJ1-2): NAGVMQNPRHLVRRRGQEARLRCSPMKGHSHVYWYRQLPEEGLKFMVYLQKENIIDESGMPKERFSAEFPKEGPSILRIQQVVRGDSAAYFCASSPGQDFYGYTFGSGTRLTVV.

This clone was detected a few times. The CDR3, as DNA: TGTGCCAGCAGCTTAGCGGGGGGCGCGCGGTCACCCCTCCACTTT. Translated, it gives CASSLAGGARSPLHF. The J gene is TRBJ1-6, the V gene TRBV7-9; D may be TRBD1 (6 bases). Trimming shortened V by 0 bases and J by 10 bases, and 13 bases separated the two germline ends. CDR3 length equals 15 residues. Germline CDR1 is SEHNR and CDR2 is FQNEAQ (reference sequence). The full variable domain, its missing parts supplied by reference TRBV7-9 and TRBJ1-6, is DTGVSQNPRHKITKRGQNVTFRCDPISEHNRLYWYRQTLGQGPEFLTYFQNEAQLEKSRLLSDRFSAERPKGSFSTLEIQRTEQGDSAMYLCASSLAGGARSPLHFGNGTRLTVT.

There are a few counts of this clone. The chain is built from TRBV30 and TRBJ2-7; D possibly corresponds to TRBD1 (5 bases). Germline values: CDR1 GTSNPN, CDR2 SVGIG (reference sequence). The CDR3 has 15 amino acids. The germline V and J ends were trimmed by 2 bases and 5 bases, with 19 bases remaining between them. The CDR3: CAWSHGHGPIDEQYV. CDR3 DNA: TGTGCCTGGAGTCATGGACACGGACCTATTGACGAGCAGTACGTC.

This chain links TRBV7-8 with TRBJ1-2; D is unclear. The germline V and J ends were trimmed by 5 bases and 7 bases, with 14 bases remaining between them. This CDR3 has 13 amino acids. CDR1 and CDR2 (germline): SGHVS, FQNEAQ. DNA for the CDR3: TGTGCCAGCAGCCCCCGGGAGAGGACTGGCTACACCTTC. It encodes CASSPRERTGYTF.

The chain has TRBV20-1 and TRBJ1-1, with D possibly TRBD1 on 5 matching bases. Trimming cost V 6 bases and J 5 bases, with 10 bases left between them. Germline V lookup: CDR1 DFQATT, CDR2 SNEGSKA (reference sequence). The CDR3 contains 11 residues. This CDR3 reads CSAAGPTEAFF. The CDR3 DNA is TGCAGTGCAGCGGGGCCGACTGAAGCTTTCTTT.

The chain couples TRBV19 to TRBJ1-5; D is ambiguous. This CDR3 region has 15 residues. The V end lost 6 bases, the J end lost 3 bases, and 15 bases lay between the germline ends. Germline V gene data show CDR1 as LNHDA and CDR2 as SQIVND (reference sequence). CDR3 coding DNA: TGTGCCAGTAGGGACCTAATCGGTAACAATCAGCCCCAGCATTTT. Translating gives CASRDLIGNNQPQHF.

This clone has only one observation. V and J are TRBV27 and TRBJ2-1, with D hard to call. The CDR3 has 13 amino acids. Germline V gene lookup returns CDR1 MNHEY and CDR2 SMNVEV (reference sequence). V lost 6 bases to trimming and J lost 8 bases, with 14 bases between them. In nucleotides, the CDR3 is TGTGCCAGCAGCTCCCAATCAGATCATGAGCAGTTCTTC. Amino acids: CASSSQSDHEQFF.

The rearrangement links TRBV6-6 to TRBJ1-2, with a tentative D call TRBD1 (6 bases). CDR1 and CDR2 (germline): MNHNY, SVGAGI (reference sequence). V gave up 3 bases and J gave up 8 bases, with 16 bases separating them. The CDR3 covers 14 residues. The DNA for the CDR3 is TGTGCCAGCAGTTATATACAGGGAATTGAAGGCTACACCTTC. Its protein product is CASSYIQGIEGYTF.

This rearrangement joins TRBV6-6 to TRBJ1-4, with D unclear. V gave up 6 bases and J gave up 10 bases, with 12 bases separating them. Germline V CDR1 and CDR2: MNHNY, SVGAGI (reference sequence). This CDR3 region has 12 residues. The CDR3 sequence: CASRWEGRKLFF. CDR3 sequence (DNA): TGTGCCAGCAGGTGGGAGGGTAGAAAACTGTTTTTT.

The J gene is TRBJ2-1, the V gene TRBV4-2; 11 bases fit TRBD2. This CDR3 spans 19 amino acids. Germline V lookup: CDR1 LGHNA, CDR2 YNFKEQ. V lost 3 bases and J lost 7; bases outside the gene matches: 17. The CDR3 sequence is CASSHLKPGTSGQRNEQFF. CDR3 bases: TGTGCCAGCAGCCATCTGAAGCCCGGGACTAGCGGCCAGAGGAATGAGCAGTTCTTC.

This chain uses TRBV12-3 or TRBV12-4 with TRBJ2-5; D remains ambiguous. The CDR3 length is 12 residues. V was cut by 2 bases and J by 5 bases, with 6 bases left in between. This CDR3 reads CASSLLGETQYF. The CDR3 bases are TGTGCCAGCAGTTTATTGGGGGAGACCCAGTACTTC.

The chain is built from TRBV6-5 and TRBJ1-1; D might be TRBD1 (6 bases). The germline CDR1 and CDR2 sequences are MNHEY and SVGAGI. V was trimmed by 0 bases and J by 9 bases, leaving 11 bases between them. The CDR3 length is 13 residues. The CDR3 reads CASSYSYRGKAFF. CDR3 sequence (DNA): TGTGCCAGCAGTTACTCGTATAGGGGGAAAGCTTTCTTT.

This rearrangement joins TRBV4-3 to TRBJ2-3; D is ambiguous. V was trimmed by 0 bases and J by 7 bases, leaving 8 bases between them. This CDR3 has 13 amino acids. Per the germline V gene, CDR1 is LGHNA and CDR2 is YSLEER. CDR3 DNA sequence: TGCGCCAGCAGCCAAGATCGGGTAAATACGCAGTATTTT. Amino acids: CASSQDRVNTQYF.

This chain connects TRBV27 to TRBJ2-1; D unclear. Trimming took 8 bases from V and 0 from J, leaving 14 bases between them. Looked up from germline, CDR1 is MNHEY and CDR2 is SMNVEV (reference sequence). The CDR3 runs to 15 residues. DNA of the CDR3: TGTGCCAGCCGCTCCTCCCCCAGCTCCTACAATGAGCAGTTCTTC. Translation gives CASRSSPSSYNEQFF.

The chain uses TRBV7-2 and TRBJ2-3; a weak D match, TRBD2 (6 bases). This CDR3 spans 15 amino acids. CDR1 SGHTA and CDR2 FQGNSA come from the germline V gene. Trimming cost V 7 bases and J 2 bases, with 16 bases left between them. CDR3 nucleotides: TGTGCCAGCACCCCTAGGGACTCCAACACAGATACGCAGTATTTT. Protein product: CASTPRDSNTDTQYF. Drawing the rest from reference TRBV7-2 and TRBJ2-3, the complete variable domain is GAGVSQSPSNKVTEKGKDVELRCDPISGHTALYWYRQSLGQGLEFLIYFQGNSAPDKSGLPSDRFSAERTGGSVSTLTIQRTQQEDSAVYLCASTPRDSNTDTQYFGPGTRLTVL.

In DNA, the CDR3 is TGCGCCAGCAGTAAAGGGGACAGCTACTATGGCTACACCTTC. It specifies CASSKGDSYYGYTF. The chain links TRBV5-1 to TRBJ1-2; 7 bases match TRBD1. The CDR3 is 14 amino acids. V shed 5 bases, J shed 3 bases, and the junction held 7 bases outside the gene matches. From germline, CDR1 is SGHRS and CDR2 YFSETQ.

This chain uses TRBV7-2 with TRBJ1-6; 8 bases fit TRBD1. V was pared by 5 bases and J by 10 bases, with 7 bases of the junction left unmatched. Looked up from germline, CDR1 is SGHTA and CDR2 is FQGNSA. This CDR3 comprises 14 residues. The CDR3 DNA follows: TGTGCCAGCAGCCCCGGACAGGGAGGCTCACCCCTCCACTTT. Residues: CASSPGQGGSPLHF.